These 25 T cell receptor beta chains were all obtained from the same sample, sequenced in a study of technical replicates of blood from several donors (dated by TCRdb to 2017 to 2019). Library prep was done by the immunoSEQ multiplex PCR assay. The clones in this table, taken by TCRdb from immuneACCESS, are in-frame only. Not every clone is retained; where verified, under half of the shortfall comes from an unresolved V gene, and the cause of the rest is unknown. The sample table contains about 90,000 clones; only one count was recorded for around 94% of them. Over 0.2% of the sample is held by the ten biggest clonotypes. The sample taken for sequencing was T cells isolated from PBMCs. Receptors were obtained from a human donor in good health.

This chain connects TRBV7-9 to TRBJ1-1, with D hard to call. The CDR3 has 12 residues. Trimming removed 5 bases from V and 7 bases from J, with 11 bases in between. Germline V gives CDR1 SEHNR, CDR2 FQNEAQ (reference sequence). The DNA for the CDR3 is TGTGCCAGCAGCCCCTACAGTGATGAAGCTTTCTTT. This encodes CASSPYSDEAFF.

The chain carries TRBV15 and TRBJ2-7, with a possible D match to TRBD2 (5 bases). Trimming removed 6 bases from V and 3 bases from J, with 15 bases in between. The CDR3 consists of 14 residues. CDR1 LNHNV and CDR2 YYDKDF come from the germline V gene (reference sequence). The CDR3 here is CATRPDLGDYEQYF. The CDR3 region has the DNA TGTGCCACCAGGCCGGACTTAGGAGACTACGAGCAGTACTTC.

This sequence joins TRBV5-1 and TRBJ1-1, with 9 positions matching TRBD1. V shed 5 bases, J shed 4 bases, and the junction held 6 bases outside the gene matches. This CDR3 is 14 amino acids long. Germline V gene lookup returns CDR1 SGHRS and CDR2 YFSETQ. The CDR3, as DNA: TGCGCCAGCAGAGCCGGGACAGGGACCACTGAAGCTTTCTTT. Amino acid sequence: CASRAGTGTTEAFF. The whole variable domain, remainder taken from reference TRBV5-1 and TRBJ1-1, is KAGVTQTPRYLIKTRGQQVTLSCSPISGHRSVSWYQQTPGQGLQFLFEYFSETQRNKGNFPGRFSGRQFSNSRSEMNVSTLELGDSALYLCASRAGTGTTEAFFGQGTRLTVV.

V is TRBV7-2 and J is TRBJ1-2, with 8 bases aligning to TRBD1. In germline, CDR1 is SGHTA, CDR2 FQGNSA. There are 16 residues in the CDR3. J was trimmed by 4 bases and V by 1 base; bases with no gene match: 8. Written as DNA, the CDR3 is TGTGCCAGCAGCTTAGAGGCAGGGGGCGAGAGCTATGGCTACACCTTC. Protein sequence: CASSLEAGGESYGYTF.

CDR3: CASSPSTGLTYEQYF. CDR3 sequence (DNA): TGTGCCAGCAGTCCTTCGACAGGGTTAACCTACGAGCAGTACTTC. The chain employs TRBV28 and TRBJ2-7; 7 bases fit TRBD1. This CDR3 is built from 15 residues. Trimming took 5 bases from V and 2 from J; bases not matched to a gene: 9. The germline CDR1 and CDR2 sequences are MDHEN and SYDVKM. The complete variable domain, with remaining parts taken from reference TRBV28 and TRBJ2-7, reads DVKVTQSSRYLVKRTGEKVFLECVQDMDHENMFWYRQDPGLGLRLIYFSYDVKMKEKGDIPEGYSVSREKKERFSLILESASTNQTSMYLCASSPSTGLTYEQYFGPGTRLTVT.

The chain recombines TRBV11-3 with TRBJ2-7; TRBD1 is a possible D gene (6 bases). V gave up 2 bases and J gave up 0 bases, with 11 bases separating them. This CDR3 has 15 amino acids. Germline CDR1 is SGHNT and CDR2 is YENEEA. CDR3 loop: CASSLYQGSSYEQYF. Here the CDR3 DNA reads TGTGCCAGCAGCTTATATCAGGGGAGCTCCTACGAGCAGTACTTC.

The rearrangement uses TRBV11-2 and TRBJ2-5; perhaps TRBD1 as D (8 bases). CDR1 and CDR2 (germline): SGHAT, FQNNGV. Trimming left V 2 bases short and J 4 bases short, with 20 bases between. This CDR3 has 17 amino acids. The CDR3 region is CASSLIRGADRGETQYF. DNA for the CDR3: TGTGCCAGCAGCTTAATTCGGGGGGCCGACAGGGGAGAGACCCAGTACTTC.

Only a few counts were recorded for this clone. The chain employs TRBV30 and TRBJ1-2, with D maybe TRBD1 (6 bases). The V and J ends lost 4 bases and 8 bases respectively, with 17 bases between them. Germline loops: CDR1 GTSNPN, CDR2 SVGIG (reference sequence). The CDR3 loop spans 13 amino acids. The CDR3 loop reads CAWTPNRDLGYTF. CDR3 nucleotides: TGTGCCTGGACTCCTAACAGGGATTTAGGCTACACCTTC.

This clone was observed once. The chain combines TRBV11-3 with TRBJ1-1; D is unclear. Looked up from germline, CDR1 is SGHNT and CDR2 is YENEEA. V shed 5 bases and J shed 4 bases, with 11 bases lying between them. The CDR3 totals 13 residues. The DNA of the CDR3 is TGTGCCAGCAGCCGAGGGAGGGTCACTGAAGCTTTCTTT. Amino acid sequence: CASSRGRVTEAFF. The full variable domain, rest sourced from reference TRBV11-3 and TRBJ1-1, is EAGVVQSPRYKIIEKKQPVAFWCNPISGHNTLYWYLQNLGQGPELLIRYENEEAVDDSQLPKDRFSAERLKGVDSTLKIQPAELGDSAVYLCASSRGRVTEAFFGQGTRLTVV.

This chain uses TRBV11-2 with TRBJ1-2, with D hard to call. Germline V lookup: CDR1 SGHAT, CDR2 FQNNGV. Trimming left V 4 bases short and J 4 bases short, with 10 bases between. The CDR3 has 13 residues. The CDR3 protein is CASSSTGLYGYTF. Here the CDR3 DNA reads TGTGCCAGCAGCTCAACGGGTCTCTATGGCTACACCTTC.

The V and J genes are TRBV2 and TRBJ1-4; D remains ambiguous. Trimming took off 7 bases at V and 7 bases at J, with 16 bases between the two ends. The CDR3 consists of 14 residues. Looked up from germline, CDR1 is SNHLY and CDR2 is FYNNEI. CDR3 in amino acids: CASTGGWRGEKLFF. In nucleotides, the CDR3 is TGTGCCAGCACCGGAGGGTGGCGCGGTGAAAAACTGTTTTTT.

The V and J genes are TRBV28 and TRBJ2-3, with 10 bases matching TRBD1. This CDR3 comprises 14 residues. V lost 8 bases and J lost 1; bases outside the gene matches: 3. Looked up from germline, CDR1 is MDHEN and CDR2 is SYDVKM. CDR3 sequence reads: CASSGTGGTDTQYF. In DNA, the CDR3 is TGTGCCAGCTCCGGGACAGGGGGCACAGATACGCAGTATTTT.

This chain joins TRBV7-6 and TRBJ2-7; 9 nucleotides agree with TRBD1. The CDR3 is made up of 16 amino acids. Germline-derived CDR1 and CDR2 are SGHVS and FNYEAQ. V lost 4 bases to trimming and J lost 5 bases; unmatched junction nucleotides: 12. The CDR3 spells CASSSPYRTGANEQYF. Written as DNA, the CDR3 is TGTGCCAGCAGCTCGCCGTACCGGACAGGGGCAAACGAGCAGTACTTC. The whole variable domain, filled in from reference TRBV7-6 and TRBJ2-7, reads GAGVSQSPRYKVTKRGQDVALRCDPISGHVSLYWYRQALGQGPEFLTYFNYEAQQDKSGLPNDRFSAERPEGSISTLTIQRTEQRDSAMYRCASSSPYRTGANEQYFGPGTRLTVT.

This rearrangement joins TRBV5-4 to TRBJ2-2, with D possibly being TRBD2 (7 bases). The CDR3 has 16 residues. CDR1 SGHNT and CDR2 YYREEE come from the germline V gene (reference sequence). Trimming pared 3 bases from V and 8 bases from J, leaving 20 bases between. CDR3 coding DNA: TGTGCCAGCAGCTCGGGGGGATCAGGGGCTGGGGGGGAGCTGTTTTTT. It yields the protein CASSSGGSGAGGELFF. Full variable domain (rest looked up from reference TRBV5-4 and TRBJ2-2): ETGVTQSPTHLIKTRGQQVTLRCSSQSGHNTVSWYQQALGQGPQFIFQYYREEENGRGNFPPRFSGLQFPNYSSELNVNALELDDSALYLCASSSGGSGAGGELFFGEGSRLTVL.

The chain has TRBV6-5 and TRBJ2-7, with a weak D call TRBD1 (7 bases). This CDR3 has 14 amino acids. CDR1 and CDR2 (germline): MNHEY, SVGAGI. The V end was cut by 10 bases, the J end by 2 bases, with 18 bases between. The CDR3 loop reads CATTGGGTAYEQYF. The CDR3, as DNA: TGTGCCACCACCGGGGGCGGGACAGCCTACGAGCAGTACTTC.

V and J are TRBV10-1 and TRBJ2-7; no definite D call. Trimming pared 0 bases from V and 3 bases from J, leaving 6 bases between. The length of the CDR3 is 13 residues. Germline CDR1 is WNHNN and CDR2 is SYGVQD (reference sequence). The CDR3: CASSESRFYEQYF. The CDR3 DNA is TGCGCCAGCAGTGAGTCGCGTTTCTACGAGCAGTACTTC.

This rearrangement joins TRBV29-1 to TRBJ2-3, with TRBD2 identical over 7 bases. CDR3 length: 12 residues. V was pared by 5 bases and J by 5 bases, with 4 bases of the junction left unmatched. CDR1 is SQVTM and CDR2 is ANQGSEA in the germline V gene. CDR3 region: CSVWIAGDTQYF. For the CDR3, the DNA is TGCAGCGTTTGGATAGCGGGAGATACGCAGTATTTT.

The rearrangement links TRBV28 to TRBJ2-7; D might be TRBD1 (6 bases). Germline CDR1 is MDHEN and CDR2 is SYDVKM. The germline V and J ends were trimmed by 7 bases and 2 bases, with 21 bases remaining between them. CDR3 length equals 16 residues. CDR3 residues: CASNPYRVTLPYEQYF. CDR3 coding DNA: TGTGCCAGCAATCCTTACAGGGTGACCCTTCCCTACGAGCAGTACTTC.

This chain uses TRBV6-6 with TRBJ2-7; 9 bases map to TRBD1. CDR1 MNHNY and CDR2 SVGAGI come from the germline V gene (reference sequence). This CDR3 has 15 residues. V was pared by 5 bases and J by 3 bases, with 8 bases of the junction left unmatched. The CDR3 sequence is CASSDFHRGLYEQYF. Written as DNA, the CDR3 is TGTGCCAGCAGTGACTTCCACAGGGGGCTCTACGAGCAGTACTTC.

The V gene is TRBV12-5, the J gene TRBJ2-1; D might be TRBD1 (5 bases). The V gene's germline CDR1 is LGHNT and CDR2 FRNRAP. This CDR3 has 12 residues. V was cut by 3 bases and J by 12 bases, with 12 bases left in between. CDR3 in DNA: TGTGCTAGTGGTTTCACGGACAAGACGCAGTTCTTC. Protein product: CASGFTDKTQFF.

The V gene is TRBV29-1, the J gene TRBJ2-4; a possible D gene is TRBD1 (7 bases). Per the germline V gene, CDR1 is SQVTM and CDR2 is ANQGSEA. V was shortened by 5 bases and J by 5 bases, with 16 bases between the two germline ends. The CDR3 contains 14 residues. The CDR3 is CSVRGGGGENIQYF. The CDR3 bases are TGCAGCGTTCGAGGGGGCGGCGGGGAAAACATTCAGTACTTC.

The CDR3 DNA sequence: TGTGCCAGCAGCCGGACTAGCGGGGGGGCCTACGAGCAGTACTTC. This gives the protein CASSRTSGGAYEQYF. The chain recombines TRBV5-4 with TRBJ2-7; 15 bases fit TRBD2. Germline CDR1 SGHNT, CDR2 YYREEE (reference sequence). CDR3 size: 15 residues. Trimming cost V 4 bases and J 2 bases; bases outside gene matches: 1. The full variable domain, in which reference TRBV5-4 and TRBJ2-7 provide the parts outside the CDR3, is ETGVTQSPTHLIKTRGQQVTLRCSSQSGHNTVSWYQQALGQGPQFIFQYYREEENGRGNFPPRFSGLQFPNYSSELNVNALELDDSALYLCASSRTSGGAYEQYFGPGTRLTVT.

The gene calls are TRBV5-4 and TRBJ1-2, with a weak D call TRBD1 (6 bases). V dropped 3 bases and J dropped 8 bases, with 20 bases sitting between them. Germline loops: CDR1 SGHNT, CDR2 YYREEE (reference sequence). The CDR3 totals 15 residues. The CDR3 sequence: CASSSSPQDRGGYTF. DNA of the CDR3: TGTGCCAGCAGCTCTTCCCCACAGGACAGAGGGGGCTACACCTTC. The full variable domain, its missing parts supplied by reference TRBV5-4 and TRBJ1-2, is ETGVTQSPTHLIKTRGQQVTLRCSSQSGHNTVSWYQQALGQGPQFIFQYYREEENGRGNFPPRFSGLQFPNYSSELNVNALELDDSALYLCASSSSPQDRGGYTFGSGTRLTVV.

The count of this clone is one. This chain joins TRBV7-9 and TRBJ1-5; unclear D gene. With 5 bases removed from V and 1 base from J, the gap between germline ends came to 15 bases. CDR3 length equals 16 residues. The germline gives CDR1 SEHNR, CDR2 FQNEAQ (reference sequence). CDR3 in DNA: TGTGCCAGCAGCCTAGGAGACGGGGTGAGCAATCAGCCCCAGCATTTT. It specifies CASSLGDGVSNQPQHF.

V usage is TRBV7-8 and J usage is TRBJ2-1, with TRBD2 matching 14 bases. Trimming removed 2 bases from V and 0 bases from J; junction bases left unmatched: 9. Germline assignment: CDR1 SGHVS and CDR2 FQNEAQ. The CDR3 spans 20 residues. CDR3 region: CASSLSVTSGGAYSYNEQFF. Written as DNA, the CDR3 is TGTGCCAGCAGCTTATCTGTGACTAGCGGGGGGGCTTACTCCTACAATGAGCAGTTCTTC.